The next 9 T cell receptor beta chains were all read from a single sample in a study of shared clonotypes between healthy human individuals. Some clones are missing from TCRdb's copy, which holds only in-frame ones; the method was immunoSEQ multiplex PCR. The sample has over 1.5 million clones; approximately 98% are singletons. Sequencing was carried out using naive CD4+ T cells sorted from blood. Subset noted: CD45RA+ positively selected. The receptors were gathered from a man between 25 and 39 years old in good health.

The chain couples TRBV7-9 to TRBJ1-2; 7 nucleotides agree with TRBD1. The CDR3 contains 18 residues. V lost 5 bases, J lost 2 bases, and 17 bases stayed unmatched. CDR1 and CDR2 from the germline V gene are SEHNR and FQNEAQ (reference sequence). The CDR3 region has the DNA TGTGCCAGCAGCCACCGGGGGACAGAGATACAACCGAACTATGGCTACACCTTC. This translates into CASSHRGTEIQPNYGYTF. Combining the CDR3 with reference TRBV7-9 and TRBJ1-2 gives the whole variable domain DTGVSQNPRHKITKRGQNVTFRCDPISEHNRLYWYRQTLGQGPEFLTYFQNEAQLEKSRLLSDRFSAERPKGSFSTLEIQRTEQGDSAMYLCASSHRGTEIQPNYGYTFGSGTRLTVV.

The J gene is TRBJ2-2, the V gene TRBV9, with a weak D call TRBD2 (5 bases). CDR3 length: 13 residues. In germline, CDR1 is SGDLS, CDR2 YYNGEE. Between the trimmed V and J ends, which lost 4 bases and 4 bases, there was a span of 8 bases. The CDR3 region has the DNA TGTGCCAGCAGCCCGAGCGGCACCGGGGAGCTGTTTTTT. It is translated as CASSPSGTGELFF.

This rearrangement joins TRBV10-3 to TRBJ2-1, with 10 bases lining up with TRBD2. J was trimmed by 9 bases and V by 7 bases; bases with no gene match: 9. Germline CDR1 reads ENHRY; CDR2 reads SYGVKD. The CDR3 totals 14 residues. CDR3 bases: TGTGCCATCAAGCCTAGCGGGAGCGGTAGTGAGCAGTTCTTC. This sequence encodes CAIKPSGSGSEQFF.

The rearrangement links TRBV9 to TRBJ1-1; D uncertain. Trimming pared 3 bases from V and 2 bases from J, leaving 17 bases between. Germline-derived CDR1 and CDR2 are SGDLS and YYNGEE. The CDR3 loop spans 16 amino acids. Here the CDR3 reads CASSDLRKGTNTEAFF. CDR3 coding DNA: TGTGCCAGCAGCGATCTCCGTAAGGGAACAAACACTGAAGCTTTCTTT.

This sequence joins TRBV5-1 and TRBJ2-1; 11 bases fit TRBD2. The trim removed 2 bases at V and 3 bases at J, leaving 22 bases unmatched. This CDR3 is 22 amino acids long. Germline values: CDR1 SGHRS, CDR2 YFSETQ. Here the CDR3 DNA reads TGCGCCAGCAGCTTACGGACAGGACGTAAGACTAGCGGGAACAGTCTCTACAATGAGCAGTTCTTC. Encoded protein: CASSLRTGRKTSGNSLYNEQFF.

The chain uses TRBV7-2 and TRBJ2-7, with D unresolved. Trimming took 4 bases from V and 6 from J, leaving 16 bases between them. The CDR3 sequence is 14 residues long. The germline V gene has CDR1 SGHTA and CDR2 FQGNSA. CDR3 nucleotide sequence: TGTGCCAGCAGCTCCCGTCGAAGTTCGACCGAGCAGTACTTC. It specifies CASSSRRSSTEQYF.

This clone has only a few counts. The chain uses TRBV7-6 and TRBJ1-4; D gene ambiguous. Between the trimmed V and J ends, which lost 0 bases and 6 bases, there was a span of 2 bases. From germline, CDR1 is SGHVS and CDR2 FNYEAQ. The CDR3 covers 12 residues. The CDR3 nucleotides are TGTGCCAGCAGCTTAGCGGATGAAAAACTGTTTTTT. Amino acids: CASSLADEKLFF.

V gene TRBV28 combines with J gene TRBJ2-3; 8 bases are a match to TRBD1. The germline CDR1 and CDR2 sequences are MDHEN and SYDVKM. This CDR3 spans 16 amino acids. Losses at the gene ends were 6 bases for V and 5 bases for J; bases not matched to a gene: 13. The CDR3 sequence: CASSPAPGQVGDTQYF. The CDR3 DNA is TGTGCCAGCAGCCCTGCTCCGGGACAGGTAGGAGATACGCAGTATTTT. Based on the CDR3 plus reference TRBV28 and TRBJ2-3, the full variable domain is DVKVTQSSRYLVKRTGEKVFLECVQDMDHENMFWYRQDPGLGLRLIYFSYDVKMKEKGDIPEGYSVSREKKERFSLILESASTNQTSMYLCASSPAPGQVGDTQYFGPGTRLTVL.

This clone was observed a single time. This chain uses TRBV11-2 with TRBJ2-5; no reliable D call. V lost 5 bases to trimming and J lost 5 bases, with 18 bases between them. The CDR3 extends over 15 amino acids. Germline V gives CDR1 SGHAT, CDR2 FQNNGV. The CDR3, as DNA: TGTGCCAGCAGCCCCGCTATCTCACGGTTGGAGACCCAGTACTTC. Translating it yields CASSPAISRLETQYF.